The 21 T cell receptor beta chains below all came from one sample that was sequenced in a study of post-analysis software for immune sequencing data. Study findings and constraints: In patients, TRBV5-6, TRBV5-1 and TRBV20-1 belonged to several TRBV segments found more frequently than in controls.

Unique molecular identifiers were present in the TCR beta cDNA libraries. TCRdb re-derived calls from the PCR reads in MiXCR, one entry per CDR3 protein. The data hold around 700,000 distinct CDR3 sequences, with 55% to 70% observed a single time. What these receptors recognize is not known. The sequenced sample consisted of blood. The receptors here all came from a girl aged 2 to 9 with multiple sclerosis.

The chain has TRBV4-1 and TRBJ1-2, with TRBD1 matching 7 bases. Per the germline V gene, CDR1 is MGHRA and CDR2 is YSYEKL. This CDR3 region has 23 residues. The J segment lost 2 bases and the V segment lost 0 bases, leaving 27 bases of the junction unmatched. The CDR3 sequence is CASSQDLGSFGSGTEVPNYGYTF. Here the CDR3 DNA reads TGCGCCAGCAGCCAAGATCTCGGATCTTTCGGATCCGGGACAGAAGTACCAAACTATGGCTACACCTTC.

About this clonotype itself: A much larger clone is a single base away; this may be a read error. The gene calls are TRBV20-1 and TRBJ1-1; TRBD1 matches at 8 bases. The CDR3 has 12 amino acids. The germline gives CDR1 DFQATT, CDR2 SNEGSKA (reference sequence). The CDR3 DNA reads TGCAGTGCCGGACAGGGAGACACTGCAGCTTTCTTT. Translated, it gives CSAGQGDTAAFF.

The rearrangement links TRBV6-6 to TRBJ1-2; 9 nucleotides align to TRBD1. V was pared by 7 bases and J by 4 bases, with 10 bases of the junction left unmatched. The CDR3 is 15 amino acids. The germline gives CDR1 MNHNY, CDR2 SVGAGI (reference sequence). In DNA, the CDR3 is TGTGCCAGCACGACGGGACAGGGAAACCCCTATGGCTACACCTTC. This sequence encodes CASTTGQGNPYGYTF.

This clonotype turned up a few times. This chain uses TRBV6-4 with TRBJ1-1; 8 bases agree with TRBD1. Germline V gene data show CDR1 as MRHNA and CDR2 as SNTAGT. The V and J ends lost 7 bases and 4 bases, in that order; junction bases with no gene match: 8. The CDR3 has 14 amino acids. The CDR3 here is CASTLRQGSTEAFF. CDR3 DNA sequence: TGTGCCAGCACCTTAAGACAGGGGAGCACTGAAGCTTTCTTT.

CDR3 DNA: TGTGCCCGCCGGCGGCAGGGAACCTACGAGCAGTACTTC. Its protein product is CARRRQGTYEQYF. The V gene is TRBV2, the J gene TRBJ2-7, with D perhaps matching TRBD1 (5 bases). V was shortened by 11 bases and J by 2 bases, with 16 bases between the two germline ends. The CDR3 is made up of 13 amino acids. Germline V gene lookup returns CDR1 SNHLY and CDR2 FYNNEI.

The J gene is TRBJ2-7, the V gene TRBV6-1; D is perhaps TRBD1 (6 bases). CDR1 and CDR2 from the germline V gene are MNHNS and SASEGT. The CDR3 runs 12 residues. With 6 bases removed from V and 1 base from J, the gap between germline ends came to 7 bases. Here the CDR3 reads CASRQGSYEQYF. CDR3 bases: TGTGCCAGCAGACAGGGTTCCTACGAGCAGTACTTC.

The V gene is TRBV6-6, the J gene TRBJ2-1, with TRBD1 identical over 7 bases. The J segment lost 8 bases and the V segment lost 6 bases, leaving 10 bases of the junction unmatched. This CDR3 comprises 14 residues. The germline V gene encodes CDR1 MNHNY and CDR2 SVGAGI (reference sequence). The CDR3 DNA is TGTGCCAGCAGGCCTACAGGGGAAAGGGATGAGCAGTTCTTC. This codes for CASRPTGERDEQFF.

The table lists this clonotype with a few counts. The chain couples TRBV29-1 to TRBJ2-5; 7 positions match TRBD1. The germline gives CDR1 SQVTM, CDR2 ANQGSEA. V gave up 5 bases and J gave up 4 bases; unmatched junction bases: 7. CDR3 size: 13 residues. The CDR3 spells CSVNTGAAETQYF. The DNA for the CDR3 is TGCAGCGTTAATACAGGGGCGGCAGAGACCCAGTACTTC.

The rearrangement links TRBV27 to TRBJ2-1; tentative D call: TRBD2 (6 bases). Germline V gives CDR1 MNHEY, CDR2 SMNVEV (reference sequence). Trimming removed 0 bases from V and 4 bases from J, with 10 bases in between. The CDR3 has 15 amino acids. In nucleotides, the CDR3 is TGTGCCAGCAGTTTATCCCCGGGAGAATACAATGAGCAGTTCTTC. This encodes CASSLSPGEYNEQFF.

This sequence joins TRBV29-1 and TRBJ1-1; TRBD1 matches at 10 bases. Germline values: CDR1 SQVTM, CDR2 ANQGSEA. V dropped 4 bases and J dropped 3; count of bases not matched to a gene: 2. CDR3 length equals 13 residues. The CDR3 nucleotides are TGCAGCGTTGCCGGACAGGGGGACACTGAAGCTTTCTTT. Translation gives CSVAGQGDTEAFF.

The CDR3 loop is CSADGQLNNEQFF. In nucleotides, the CDR3 is TGCAGCGCCGACGGACAATTAAACAATGAGCAGTTCTTC. The rearrangement joins TRBV29-1 to TRBJ2-1; perhaps TRBD1 as D (5 bases). Germline-derived CDR1 and CDR2 are SQVTM and ANQGSEA. The CDR3 is 13 residues long. The V gene lost 7 bases and the J gene lost 5 bases, with 15 bases spanning the gap.

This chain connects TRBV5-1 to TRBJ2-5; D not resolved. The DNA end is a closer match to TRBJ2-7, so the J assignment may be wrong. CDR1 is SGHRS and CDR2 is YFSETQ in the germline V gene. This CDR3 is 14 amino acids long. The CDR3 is CASSKDVAFYEQYF. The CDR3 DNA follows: TGCGCCAGCAGTAAGGACGTTGCCTTCTACGAGCAGTACTTC.

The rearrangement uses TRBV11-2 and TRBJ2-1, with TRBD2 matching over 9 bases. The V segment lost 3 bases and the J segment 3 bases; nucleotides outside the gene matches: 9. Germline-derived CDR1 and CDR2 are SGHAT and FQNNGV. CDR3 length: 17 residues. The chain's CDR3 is CASSLSSGEGFYNEQFF. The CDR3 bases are TGTGCCAGCAGCTTGTCTAGCGGGGAGGGCTTCTACAATGAGCAGTTCTTC. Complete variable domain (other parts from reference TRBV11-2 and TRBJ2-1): EAGVAQSPRYKIIEKRQSVAFWCNPISGHATLYWYQQILGQGPKLLIQFQNNGVVDDSQLPKDRFSAERLKGVDSTLKIQPAKLEDSAVYLCASSLSSGEGFYNEQFFGPGTRLTVL.

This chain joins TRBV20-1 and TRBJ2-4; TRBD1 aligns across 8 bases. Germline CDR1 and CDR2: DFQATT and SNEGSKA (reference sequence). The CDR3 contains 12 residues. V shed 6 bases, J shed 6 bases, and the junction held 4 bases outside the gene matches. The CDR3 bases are TGCAGTGCGCGGACAGGGACAAACATTCAGTACTTC. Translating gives CSARTGTNIQYF.

CDR3 nucleotides: TGCAGTGCTAGTAAAGGGACCAACACTGAAGCTTTCTTT. It yields the protein CSASKGTNTEAFF. This chain links TRBV20-1 with TRBJ1-1, with D perhaps TRBD1 (5 bases). V was trimmed by 3 bases and J by 2 bases, leaving 10 bases between them. Germline CDR1 and CDR2: DFQATT and SNEGSKA (reference sequence). CDR3 length: 13 amino acids.

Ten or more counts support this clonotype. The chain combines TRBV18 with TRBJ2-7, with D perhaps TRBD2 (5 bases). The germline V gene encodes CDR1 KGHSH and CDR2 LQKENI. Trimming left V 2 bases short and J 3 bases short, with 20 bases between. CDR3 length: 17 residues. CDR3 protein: CASSPGLRTRAGYEQYF. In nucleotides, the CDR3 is TGTGCCAGCTCACCAGGGCTGCGGACGCGGGCTGGCTACGAGCAGTACTTC.

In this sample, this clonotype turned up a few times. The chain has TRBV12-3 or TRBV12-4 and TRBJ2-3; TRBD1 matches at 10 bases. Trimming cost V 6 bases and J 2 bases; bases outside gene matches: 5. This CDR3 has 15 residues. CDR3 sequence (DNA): TGTGCCAGCAGGCCGAGACAGGGGGCCACAGATACGCAGTATTTT. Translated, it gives CASRPRQGATDTQYF.

The CDR3 loop is CASSLVSFPPYEQYF. CDR3 nucleotide sequence: TGTGCCAGCAGCTTAGTAAGCTTCCCCCCCTACGAGCAGTACTTC. This chain joins TRBV11-2 and TRBJ2-5; D is ambiguous. The DNA end favors TRBJ2-7, so the J call may be wrong. This CDR3 has 15 amino acids. Germline V gives CDR1 SGHAT, CDR2 FQNNGV.

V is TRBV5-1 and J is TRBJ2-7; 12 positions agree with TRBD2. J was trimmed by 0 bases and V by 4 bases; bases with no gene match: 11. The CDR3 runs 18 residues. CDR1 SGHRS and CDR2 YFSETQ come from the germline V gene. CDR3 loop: CASSPGTSGSLSSYEQYF. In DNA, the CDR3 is TGCGCCAGCAGCCCAGGGACTAGCGGGTCTCTTAGCTCCTACGAGCAGTACTTC.

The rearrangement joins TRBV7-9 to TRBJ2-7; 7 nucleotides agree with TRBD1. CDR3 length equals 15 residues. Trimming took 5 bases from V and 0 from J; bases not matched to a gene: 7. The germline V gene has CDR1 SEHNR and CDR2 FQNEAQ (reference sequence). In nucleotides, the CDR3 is TGTGCCAGCAGCCCCCGGACAGGCCCCTCCTACGAGCAGTACTTC. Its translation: CASSPRTGPSYEQYF.

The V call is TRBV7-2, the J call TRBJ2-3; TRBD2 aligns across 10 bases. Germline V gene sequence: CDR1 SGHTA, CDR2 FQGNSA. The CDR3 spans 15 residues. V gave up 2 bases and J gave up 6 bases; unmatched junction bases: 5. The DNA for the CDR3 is TGTGCCAGCAGCTTAAATAGCGGGGGGTGGGATACGCAGTATTTT. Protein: CASSLNSGGWDTQYF.